This TCR beta chain emerged from a study of OX40 agonist ivuxolimab in advanced cancers. Overall study: Earlier treatment with anti-PD-1, anti-PD-L1 or anti-CTLA-4 was permitted, and under 50% had received some.

Autoimmune disease history or systemic immunosuppression led to patients being barred. Some clones are missing from TCRdb's copy, which holds only in-frame ones; the method was immunoSEQ multiplex PCR. Among over 100,000 clones listed, 85% to 90% were seen once. V shed 1 base and J shed 8 bases, with 17 bases lying between them. The CDR3 has 15 residues. CDR1 is SGHVS, CDR2 FQNEAQ, per germline. The chain couples TRBV7-8 to TRBJ1-2, with D unclear. The sample was CD4+ or CD8+ T cells sorted from blood, taken in a trial of the OX40 agonist ivuxolimab. The receptor comes from an adult with an advanced solid tumor such as melanoma, head and neck, liver or kidney cancer. The CDR3 DNA is TGTGCCAGCAGCTTAGTTGCGGCTGAGAGGTGGGGCTACACCTTC. As protein: CASSLVAAERWGYTF. The full variable domain, with the rest looked up from reference TRBV7-8 and TRBJ1-2, is GAGVSQSPRYKVAKRGQDVALRCDPISGHVSLFWYQQALGQGPEFLTYFQNEAQLDKSGLPSDRFFAERPEGSVSTLKIQRTQQEDSAVYLCASSLVAAERWGYTFGSGTRLTVV.